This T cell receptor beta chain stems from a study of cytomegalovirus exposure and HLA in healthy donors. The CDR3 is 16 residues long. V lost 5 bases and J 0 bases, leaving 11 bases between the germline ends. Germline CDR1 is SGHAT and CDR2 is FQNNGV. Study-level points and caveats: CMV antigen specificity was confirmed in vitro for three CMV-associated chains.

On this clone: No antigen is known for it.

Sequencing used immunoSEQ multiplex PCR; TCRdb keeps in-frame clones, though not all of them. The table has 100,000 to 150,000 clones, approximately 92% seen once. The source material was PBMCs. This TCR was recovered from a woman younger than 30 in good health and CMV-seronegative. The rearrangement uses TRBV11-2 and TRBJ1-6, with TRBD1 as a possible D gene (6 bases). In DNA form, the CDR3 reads TGTGCCAGCAGCCCGGACAGATACTCCTATAATTCACCCCTCCACTTT. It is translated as CASSPDRYSYNSPLHF.